This T cell receptor (beta chain) was documented in a study of blood T cell repertoires in COVID-19. Trimming stripped 0 bases from V and 2 bases from J, with 10 bases between. The CDR3 covers 15 residues. The germline V gene has CDR1 SGHRS and CDR2 YFSETQ. TCRdb's copy holds only in-frame clones and misses some; the assay was immunoSEQ multiplex PCR. The sample lists around 86,000 clones; under 85% were seen once. Material: peripheral blood. The rearrangement joins TRBV5-1 to TRBJ2-3; TRBD2 is a possible D gene (5 bases). This sequence originates from a human donor in a cohort sampled during active COVID-19. CDR3 DNA: TGCGCCAGCAGCTTGGTGGCAGGACTCACAGATACGCAGTATTTT. Its translation is CASSLVAGLTDTQYF.